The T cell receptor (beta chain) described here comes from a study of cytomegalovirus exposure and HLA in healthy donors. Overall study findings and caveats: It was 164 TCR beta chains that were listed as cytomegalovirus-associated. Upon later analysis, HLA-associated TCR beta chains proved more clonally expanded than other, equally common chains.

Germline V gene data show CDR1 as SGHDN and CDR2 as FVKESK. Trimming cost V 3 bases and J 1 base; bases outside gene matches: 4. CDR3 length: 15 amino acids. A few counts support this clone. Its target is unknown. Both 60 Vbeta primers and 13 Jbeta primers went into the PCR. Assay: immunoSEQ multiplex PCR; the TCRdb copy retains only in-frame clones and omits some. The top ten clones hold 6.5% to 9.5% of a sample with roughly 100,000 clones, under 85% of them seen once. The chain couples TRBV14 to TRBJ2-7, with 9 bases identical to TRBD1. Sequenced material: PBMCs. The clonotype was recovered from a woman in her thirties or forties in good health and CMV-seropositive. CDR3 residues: CASSQPGQGSYEQYF. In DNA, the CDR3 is TGTGCCAGCAGCCAGCCGGGACAGGGTTCCTACGAGCAGTACTTC. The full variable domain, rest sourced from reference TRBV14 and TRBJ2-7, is EAGVTQFPSHSVIEKGQTVTLRCDPISGHDNLYWYRRVMGKEIKFLLHFVKESKQDESGMPNNRFLAERTGGTYSTLKVQPAELEDSGVYFCASSQPGQGSYEQYFGPGTRLTVT.